The rows below give T cell receptor beta chains drawn from one sample of a study of CD8 T cells in Susac syndrome. TCRdb re-derived calls from the immunoSEQ multiplex PCR reads in MiXCR, one entry per CDR3 protein. Among 110,000 to 150,000 distinct CDR3 sequences listed, 90% to 96% were seen once. The specimen was CD4+ T cells from PBMCs. Source of these receptors: a human donor with Susac syndrome. Both conserved end residues are part of each CDR3. A D gene is named only where the DNA matches it firmly. The listing skips clone size in some rows; elsewhere it reads once, few, many or a size class.

>TRBV2|TRBJ2-7|.|TRBD1
TGTGCCAGCAGTGGCCGGGACAGGGACTCCGAGCAGTACTTC
CASSGRDRDSEQYF
>TRBV9|TRBJ2-7|.|.
TGTGCCAGCAGCGTAGGGGTCTCCGGAGGGTTGGGACACGAGCAGTACTTC
CASSVGVSGGLGHEQYF
>TRBV10-3|TRBJ2-1|.|TRBD2
TGTGCCATCAAGCTAGGACTAGCGAGCAATGAGCAGTTCTTC
CAIKLGLASNEQFF
>TRBV20-1|TRBJ1-1|.|.
TGCAGTGCTAGAGTATCGGGGGAGATGCGCACTGAAGCTTTCTTT
CSARVSGEMRTEAFF
>TRBV6-4|TRBJ2-1|.|TRBD2
TGTGCCAGCAGTGGTCGGGGGGGGGCCAATGAGCAGTTCTTC
CASSGRGGANEQFF
>TRBV12-3/TRBV12-4|TRBJ1-5|.|.
TGTGCCAGCATATCAGGTCCGGGGCAGCCCCAGCATTTT
CASISGPGQPQHF
>TRBV5-1|TRBJ2-5|few|.
TGCGCCAGCAGCTCTGCGGCTAGCCAAGAGACCCAGTACTTC
CASSSAASQETQYF
>TRBV23-1|TRBJ2-1|.|.
TGCGCCGGACCGGCCGGCGATGAGCAGTTCTTC
CAGPAGDEQFF
>TRBV20-1|TRBJ1-5|.|.
TGCAGTGCTAGAGTAGGGGGGGGCAATCAGCCCCAGCATTTT
CSARVGGGNQPQHF
>TRBV6-5|TRBJ2-7|.|TRBD2
TGTGCCAGCAGTTACTCGAGGGAGGGCCTTTCGCAGTACTTC
CASSYSREGLSQYF
>TRBV12-3/TRBV12-4|TRBJ1-1|.|.
TGTGCCAGCAGTTTTCGGGTTGACACTGAAGCTTTCTTT
CASSFRVDTEAFF
>TRBV12-3/TRBV12-4|TRBJ2-3|.|.
TGTGCCAGCAAAATGGGGACAGATACGCAGTATTTT
CASKMGTDTQYF
>TRBV20-1|TRBJ2-7|.|TRBD1
TGCAGTGCGGAGAGGGACAGGGTAACCTACGAGCAGTACTTC
CSAERDRVTYEQYF
>TRBV29-1|TRBJ2-1|.|.
TGCAGCGTCCGACCGGGCGCAGTCTACAATGAGCAGTTCTTC
CSVRPGAVYNEQFF
>TRBV10-3|TRBJ2-5|.|.
TGTGCCATCGGCCCAGGGATACAGGGGACCCAGTACTTC
CAIGPGIQGTQYF
>TRBV6-5|TRBJ2-7|once|TRBD2
TGTGCCAGCAGTTACAATTTTCCGGGACTAGCTGAGTCCTACGAGCAGTACTTC
CASSYNFPGLAESYEQYF
>TRBV20-1|TRBJ1-1|.|.
TGCAGTGCTCCCCGCGGGTCGGGAGGCACTGAAGCTTTCTTT
CSAPRGSGGTEAFF
>TRBV24-1|TRBJ2-1|.|.
TGTGCCACCAGTGATTCCAGAACAGGGCACTCCTACAATGAGCAGTTCTTC
CATSDSRTGHSYNEQFF
>TRBV2|TRBJ1-5|.|.
TGTGCCAGCAGTGAAGCTGGGCAGCCCCAGCATTTT
CASSEAGQPQHF
>TRBV12-3/TRBV12-4|TRBJ2-1|.|TRBD2
TGTGCCAGCAGTTTTGGACTAGCGGATTACAATGAGCAGTTCTTC
CASSFGLADYNEQFF
>TRBV2|TRBJ1-1|.|.
TGTGCCAGCAGTGAAGATGTAGGGTTTTCTGAAGCTTTCTTT
CASSEDVGFSEAFF
>TRBV5-1|TRBJ1-1|.|.
TGCGCCAGCAGCTTGGGACAGAACCTAAACACTGAAGCTTTCTTT
CASSLGQNLNTEAFF
>TRBV28|TRBJ2-1|.|.
TGTGCCAGCGGGGATAGCGGAAGGGATGAGCAGTTCTTC
CASGDSGRDEQFF
>TRBV5-1|TRBJ2-5|.|.
TGCGCCAGCAGTGGGACATCCCAAGAGACCCAGTACTTC
CASSGTSQETQYF
>TRBV3-1|TRBJ2-3|.|.
TGTGCCAGCAGCCAATTGCCAGATACGCAGTATTTT
CASSQLPDTQYF
>TRBV14|TRBJ1-1|few|.
TGTGCCAGCAGCCAGGGTTACACTGAAGCTTTCTTT
CASSQGYTEAFF
>TRBV20-1|TRBJ2-1|.|TRBD2
TGCAGTGCTAGAACTAGCGGGAGCTCCTACAATGAGCAGTTCTTC
CSARTSGSSYNEQFF
>TRBV29-1|TRBJ2-5|.|.
TGCAGCGTTGTGCCTGGGCAAGAGACCCAGTACTTC
CSVVPGQETQYF
>TRBV29-1|TRBJ1-1|.|.
TGCAGCGTTGCACCAGGGAGTGAAGCTTTCTTT
CSVAPGSEAFF
>TRBV12-3/TRBV12-4|TRBJ2-1|.|TRBD2
TGTGCCAGCACCCGGGAACTAGCGGGCTTTAATGAGCAGTTCTTC
CASTRELAGFNEQFF
>TRBV4-1|TRBJ1-5|.|TRBD1
TGCGCCAGCAGCCAACCCACAGGGGGTAAGAAACAGCCCCAGCATTTT
CASSQPTGGKKQPQHF
>TRBV7-2|TRBJ2-1|.|.
TGTGCCAGCAGCTCGACCGTGAGGGAGAAGTTCTTC
CASSSTVREKFF
>TRBV5-6|TRBJ1-2|once|.
TGTGCCAGCAGCCCGGGGGCGGTTACCTATGGCTACACCTTC
CASSPGAVTYGYTF
>TRBV18|TRBJ1-1|.|.
TGTGCCAGCTCACCCCTGGGAAGAGGGAACACTGAAGCTTTCTTT
CASSPLGRGNTEAFF
>TRBV10-3|TRBJ2-3|.|.
TGTGCCATCAGTGGGCTAGGGGTAGGCACAGATACGCAGTATTTT
CAISGLGVGTDTQYF
>TRBV7-9|TRBJ1-1|.|TRBD1
TGTGCCAGCAGCGCGGGAACAGGGGGCTGGAACACTGAAGCTTTCTTT
CASSAGTGGWNTEAFF
>TRBV5-6|TRBJ2-2|.|.
TGTGCCAGCAGCCCGGAGGAACGCGGGGAGCTGTTTTTT
CASSPEERGELFF
>TRBV2|TRBJ2-7|once|.
TGTGCCAGCAGTGAGGAAGGCCCCGAGCAGTACTTC
CASSEEGPEQYF
>TRBV18|TRBJ1-2|.|.
TGTGCCAGCTCACCACCCAACAGTCAGAACTATGGCTACACCTTC
CASSPPNSQNYGYTF
>TRBV12-3/TRBV12-4|TRBJ1-2|.|TRBD1
TGTGCCAGCAGTTCTCAGGGGGCGGGTGGCTACACCTTC
CASSSQGAGGYTF